A selection of T cell receptor beta chains follows, all from one sample in a study of early T cells in non-severe SARS-CoV-2 infection. TCRdb ran MiXCR on the 5' RACE reads and lists one entry per CDR3 protein. The sample includes about 68,000 distinct CDR3 sequences, roughly an eighth of them seen just once. Sequencing input: whole blood. The receptors here all came from an adult who was a healthcare worker with PCR-confirmed SARS-CoV-2 infection or an uninfected control (not recorded which). The CDR3 runs from the conserved cysteine through the conserved F or W. A D gene is named only where the DNA matches it firmly. A clone size is listed for some rows: how often the clone was seen (once, few, many), or a class if it is expanded.

cdr3_nt | cdr3_aa | j_call | v_call | d_call | clone_size
TGTGCCAGCAGCTTTAATACAGATACGCAGTATTTT | CASSFNTDTQYF | TRBJ2-3 | TRBV5-6 | NA | few
TGTGCCAGCAGCGGTCAGGGCAATGAGCAGTTCTTC | CASSGQGNEQFF | TRBJ2-1 | TRBV12-3/TRBV12-4 | NA | NA
TGTGCCAGCAGCATGGGGGCTACCTACGAGCAGTACTTC | CASSMGATYEQYF | TRBJ2-7 | TRBV7-8 | NA | NA
TGTGCCAGCGGTAAGGGAGCCCTTCCCTCCCAGTACTTC | CASGKGALPSQYF | TRBJ2-7 | TRBV28 | NA | NA
TGTGCCAGCAGCCGCCCCCTACTAGCGGGGGCCACCGGGGAGCTGTTTTTT | CASSRPLLAGATGELFF | TRBJ2-2 | TRBV14 | TRBD2 | NA
TGTGCCAGCAGCCAAGTCGCGGGGGGCTCCTACAATGAGCAGTTCTTC | CASSQVAGGSYNEQFF | TRBJ2-1 | TRBV4-2 | TRBD2 | NA
TGCAGCGTTGTAGAGAATGAAAAACTGTTTTTT | CSVVENEKLFF | TRBJ1-4 | TRBV29-1 | NA | NA
TGTGCCAGCAGTTACTCGGGTCCGAGTAATTCACCCCTCCACTTT | CASSYSGPSNSPLHF | TRBJ1-6 | TRBV6-6 | NA | many
TGTGCCAGCAGCCACTACTACTCCGGGCCCCGCTGGGACTATGGCTACACCTTC | CASSHYYSGPRWDYGYTF | TRBJ1-2 | TRBV5-4 | NA | NA
TGTGCCAGCAGTACCGGGACGGGCACCTACGAGCAGTACTTC | CASSTGTGTYEQYF | TRBJ2-7 | TRBV7-6 | NA | NA
TGTGCCAGCAGCTTGGTGCTGGGGACCTATGGCTACACCTTC | CASSLVLGTYGYTF | TRBJ1-2 | TRBV5-5 | NA | few
TGTGCCAGCAGCTTAGCGACGGGAAGTGAGACCCAGTACTTC | CASSLATGSETQYF | TRBJ2-5 | TRBV7-9 | NA | NA
TGCAGCGTTGGAGGGGGCGCTCGCACAGATACGCAGTATTTT | CSVGGGARTDTQYF | TRBJ2-3 | TRBV29-1 | TRBD1 | few
TGCAGCGTTGACGCCGGGTGGGGGGAGACCCAGTACTTC | CSVDAGWGETQYF | TRBJ2-5 | TRBV29-1 | NA | many
TGCAGAGCAGGGGGCAGAAATGGCTACACCTTC | CRAGGRNGYTF | TRBJ1-2 | TRBV20-1 | TRBD1 | NA
TGCAGTGCTCTACATCCTTACGGGGACAAGATCACAGATACGCAGTATTTT | CSALHPYGDKITDTQYF | TRBJ2-3 | TRBV20-1 | NA | NA
TGTGCCAGCAGCCTCAGGGGAGATGGTTCACCCCCCCACTTT | CASSLRGDGSPPHF | TRBJ1-6 | TRBV3-1 | NA | few
TGCAGTGCTACCACGCTATATAGCGGGGCGGCGGGCACAGATACGCAGTATTTT | CSATTLYSGAAGTDTQYF | TRBJ2-3 | TRBV20-1 | TRBD2 | NA
TGTGCCAGCAGCTTACCGGGAGCGAACACCGGGGAGCTGTTTTTT | CASSLPGANTGELFF | TRBJ2-2 | TRBV7-9 | NA | once
TGCAGCGTCCTTACTTTTTCAGGGAACACTGAAGCTTTCTTT | CSVLTFSGNTEAFF | TRBJ1-1 | TRBV29-1 | NA | NA
TGTGCCAGCAGCCTGACTAGCGGGGAGGTGGTGCAGTACTTC | CASSLTSGEVVQYF | TRBJ2-7 | TRBV7-8 | TRBD2 | few
TGTGCCAGCAGTTTAGAATGGATGAACACTGAAGCTTTCTTT | CASSLEWMNTEAFF | TRBJ1-1 | TRBV11-2 | NA | NA
TGTGCCAGCAGCCCCCCAACGGCAGATACGCAGTATTTT | CASSPPTADTQYF | TRBJ2-3 | TRBV11-3 | NA | many
TGCAGTGCCACCAATCCGTGGGGAGATACGCAGTATTTT | CSATNPWGDTQYF | TRBJ2-3 | TRBV20-1 | NA | NA
TGTGCCAGCAGCTTAGAGCTAGGGCCAAACTATGGCTACACCTTC | CASSLELGPNYGYTF | TRBJ1-2 | TRBV7-8 | NA | NA
TGTGCCAGCAGCCAAGCTTATGAAGCTTTCTTT | CASSQAYEAFF | TRBJ1-1 | TRBV3-1 | NA | few
TGTGCCATCAGTGAGGGACGCTACAATGAGCAGTTCTTC | CAISEGRYNEQFF | TRBJ2-1 | TRBV10-3 | NA | NA
TGCGCCAGCCGGGGACAGTCCTACAATGAGCAGTTCTTC | CASRGQSYNEQFF | TRBJ2-1 | TRBV5-1 | TRBD1 | NA
TGTGCCAGCAGTTTTAGCCAGGGCAATCAGCCCCAGCATTTT | CASSFSQGNQPQHF | TRBJ1-5 | TRBV12-3/TRBV12-4 | NA | few
TGTGCCAGCAGCTCTCCGGGACTAGCGTACAATGAGCAGTTCTTC | CASSSPGLAYNEQFF | TRBJ2-1 | TRBV7-9 | TRBD2 | NA
TGTGCCAGCAGTTTATCGTGGGCCGTAGGGGCCGCTTTCTTT | CASSLSWAVGAAFF | TRBJ1-1 | TRBV27 | NA | many
TGTGCCAGCAGTCCGGGACAGGGGGTCGATACGCAGTATTTT | CASSPGQGVDTQYF | TRBJ2-3 | TRBV27 | TRBD1 | NA